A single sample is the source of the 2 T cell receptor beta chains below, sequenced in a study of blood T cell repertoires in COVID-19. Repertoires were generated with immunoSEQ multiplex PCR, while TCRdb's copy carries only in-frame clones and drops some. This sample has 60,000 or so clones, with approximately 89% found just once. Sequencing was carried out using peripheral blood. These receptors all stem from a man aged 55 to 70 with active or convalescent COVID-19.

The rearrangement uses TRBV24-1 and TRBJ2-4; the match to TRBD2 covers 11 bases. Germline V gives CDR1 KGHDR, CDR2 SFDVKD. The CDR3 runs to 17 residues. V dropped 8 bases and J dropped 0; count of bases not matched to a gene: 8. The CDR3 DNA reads TGTGCCACCACCAAGACTAGCGGGGTCGGAGCCAAAAACATTCAGTACTTC. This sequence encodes CATTKTSGVGAKNIQYF.

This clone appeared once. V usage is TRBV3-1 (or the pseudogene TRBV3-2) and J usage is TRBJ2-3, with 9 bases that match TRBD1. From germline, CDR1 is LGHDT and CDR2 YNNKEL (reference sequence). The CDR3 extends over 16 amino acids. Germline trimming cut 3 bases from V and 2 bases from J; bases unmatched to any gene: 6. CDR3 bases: TGTGCCAGCAGCCACCCCCGGGACAGGGCCACAGATACGCAGTATTTT. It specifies CASSHPRDRATDTQYF.